The 25 T cell receptor beta chains reported below all come from one sample, sequenced in a study of blood T cells in healthy people across ages. It was with a sample-barcoded 5' primer and a J-beta primer mix that a second PCR of about 7 to 12 cycles was run. Each CDR3 protein is one row after TCRdb ran MiXCR on the 5' RACE reads. This table holds some 880,000 distinct CDR3 sequences, 30% to 45% found once. The sequencing input was blood. The receptors shown here come from a man aged 18-30 years in good health.

In this sample, this clonotype turned up a few times. CDR3 in amino acids: CASNPKGGFSYNEQFF. CDR3 DNA: TGTGCCAGCAACCCGAAGGGGGGGTTCTCCTACAATGAGCAGTTCTTC. The chain employs TRBV7-8 and TRBJ2-1; a possible D gene is TRBD2 (7 bases). The CDR3 runs 16 residues. Germline CDR1 SGHVS, CDR2 FQNEAQ. The V end lost 7 bases, the J end lost 0 bases, and 16 bases lay between the germline ends.

V usage is TRBV5-6 and J usage is TRBJ1-5, with D perhaps matching TRBD1 (5 bases). Per germline, CDR1 SGHDT and CDR2 YYEEEE. V was shortened by 4 bases and J by 6 bases, with 8 bases between the two germline ends. The CDR3 has 12 amino acids. DNA of the CDR3: TGTGCCAGCAGCCGAGGGGTTCAGCCCCAGCATTTT. Protein product: CASSRGVQPQHF.

The chain uses TRBV5-1 and TRBJ1-2; 8 bases are a match to TRBD1. The CDR3 contains 15 residues. The trim removed 3 bases at V and 5 bases at J, leaving 9 bases unmatched. Per germline, CDR1 SGHRS and CDR2 YFSETQ. The CDR3 loop is CASSSFQGARYGYTF. CDR3 nucleotides: TGCGCCAGCAGCTCGTTCCAGGGGGCGCGGTATGGCTACACCTTC.

Note on this clonotype: A much larger clone differs by one base, so this may be a read error. The chain recombines TRBV2 with TRBJ2-1; TRBD2 is a possible D gene (5 bases). The ends were cut back, 3 bases at V and 5 bases at J, with 8 bases in the middle. The CDR3 covers 13 residues. In germline, CDR1 is SNHLY, CDR2 FYNNEI. The CDR3 sequence: CASSDTRDNEQFF. DNA of the CDR3: TGTGCCAGCAGTGACACTAGGGACAATGAGCAGTTCTTC.

This clonotype was detected ten times or more. This chain uses TRBV29-1 with TRBJ2-7; TRBD1 aligns across 8 bases. This CDR3 has 14 amino acids. Per germline, CDR1 SQVTM and CDR2 ANQGSEA. V was pared by 6 bases and J by 1 base, with 8 bases of the junction left unmatched. CDR3 amino acids: CSVERQGNSYEQYF. CDR3 coding DNA: TGCAGCGTAGAGAGACAGGGGAATTCCTACGAGCAGTACTTC.

This chain connects TRBV18 to TRBJ2-2; D unclear. This CDR3 is built from 18 residues. The germline V and J ends were trimmed by 2 bases and 0 bases, with 16 bases remaining between them. Germline V CDR1 and CDR2: KGHSH, LQKENI. The CDR3 loop reads CASSPKGQTTSNTGELFF. As DNA, the CDR3 is TGTGCCAGCTCACCAAAGGGTCAGACCACCTCGAACACCGGGGAGCTGTTTTTT.

The chain employs TRBV7-2 and TRBJ2-7; D is perhaps TRBD2 (6 bases). The CDR3 is 15 amino acids. CDR1 and CDR2 (germline): SGHTA, FQGNSA. The V gene lost 3 bases and the J gene lost 5 bases, with 17 bases spanning the gap. The CDR3 region is CASSFNGGERDEQYF. As DNA, the CDR3 is TGTGCCAGCAGCTTCAATGGAGGGGAAAGGGACGAGCAGTACTTC.

The chain uses TRBV6-5 and TRBJ2-1; D gene uncertain. Germline CDR1 is MNHEY and CDR2 is SVGAGI. V dropped 5 bases and J dropped 6 bases, with 11 bases sitting between them. This CDR3 spans 13 amino acids. The CDR3 coding sequence is TGTGCCAGCAGTCGTCGGGCTATCAATGAGCAGTTCTTC. Protein product: CASSRRAINEQFF.

The chain is built from TRBV23-1 and TRBJ2-7; D possibly corresponds to TRBD1 (8 bases). The J call may be mistaken, given a closer DNA end match to TRBJ2-5. TRBV23-1 is an ORF for which the function is uncertain. The CDR3 runs 16 residues. The CDR3 nucleotides are TGCGCCAGCAGTCAATCTTTACAGGGGGAGGGAGAGACCCAGTACTTC. Encoded protein: CASSQSLQGEGETQYF.

The chain recombines TRBV10-3 with TRBJ2-3; TRBD1 matches 8 bases. Germline V gene lookup returns CDR1 ENHRY and CDR2 SYGVKD. The CDR3 is 16 amino acids. With 2 bases clipped from V and 1 base from J, the junction kept 5 bases outside the gene matches. The CDR3 DNA reads as TGTGCCATCAGTGAGACGACAGGGGCCCGCACAGATACGCAGTATTTT. It yields the protein CAISETTGARTDTQYF.

This clonotype was counted at least ten times. This chain uses TRBV29-1 with TRBJ2-3, with TRBD2 identical over 12 bases. Germline lookup yields CDR1 SQVTM and CDR2 ANQGSEA. The length of the CDR3 is 14 residues. With 2 bases clipped from V and 5 bases from J, the junction kept 2 bases outside the gene matches. DNA of the CDR3: TGCAGCGTTGAACTAGCGGGGGGGCGAGATACGCAGTATTTT. Translating gives CSVELAGGRDTQYF.

Of note for this clonotype: Possible read error: a much larger clone is one base away. This sequence joins TRBV4-3 and TRBJ2-7, with TRBD2 as a possible D gene (6 bases). V lost 0 bases, J lost 7 bases, and 25 bases lay in between. The germline V gene encodes CDR1 LGHNA and CDR2 YSLEER. This CDR3 is built from 18 residues. The CDR3 region has the DNA TGCGCCAGCAGCCAAGATCCAATCGGAGGGCGGGGTAGGAATGAGCAGTACTTC. The encoded protein is CASSQDPIGGRGRNEQYF.

A single count supports this clonotype. This sequence joins TRBV7-9 and TRBJ1-1, with 8 bases fitting TRBD1. Germline CDR1 is SEHNR and CDR2 is FQNEAQ (reference sequence). V shed 7 bases and J 4 bases; nucleotides not matched to a gene: 5. This CDR3 spans 13 amino acids. Here the CDR3 DNA reads TGTGCCAGCAAAGCGGGACAGGTCACTGAAGCTTTCTTT. Amino acids: CASKAGQVTEAFF.

This rearrangement joins TRBV12-3 or TRBV12-4 to TRBJ1-3; D is uncertain. The CDR3 is 12 amino acids. The V end was cut by 5 bases, the J end by 3 bases, with 5 bases between. The CDR3 loop reads CASSNSGNTIYF. For the CDR3, the DNA is TGTGCCAGCAGTAACAGTGGAAACACCATATATTTT.

The chain employs TRBV4-1 and TRBJ1-6, with a weak D call TRBD1 (6 bases). This CDR3 contains 16 residues. V gave up 8 bases and J gave up 10 bases, with 24 bases separating them. Germline V gives CDR1 MGHRA, CDR2 YSYEKL. CDR3 in DNA: TGCGCCAGCCGCACACAGGGCGAAAGCGGAAACTCACCCCTCCACTTT. Amino acid sequence: CASRTQGESGNSPLHF.

On this clonotype itself: This may stem from a read error, because a much larger clone lies one nucleotide away. This sequence joins TRBV20-1 and TRBJ2-4; no clear D. V was cut by 6 bases and J by 2 bases, with 8 bases left in between. There are 12 residues in the CDR3. Germline lookup yields CDR1 DFQATT and CDR2 SNEGSKA (reference sequence). The CDR3 region is CSASPTKNIQYF. CDR3 nucleotides: TGCAGTGCCTCCCCAACCAAAAACATTCAGTACTTC.

This clonotype was detected once. V usage is TRBV20-1 and J usage is TRBJ2-7, with TRBD2 matching 14 bases. The CDR3 sequence is 15 residues long. Trimming at V came to 3 bases and at J to 7 bases, leaving 8 bases not matched to a gene. Germline V gene data show CDR1 as DFQATT and CDR2 as SNEGSKA (reference sequence). CDR3 in amino acids: CSARGTSGGRNEQYF. The CDR3 nucleotides are TGCAGTGCTAGGGGGACTAGCGGGGGCCGCAATGAGCAGTACTTC.

V gene TRBV4-2 combines with J gene TRBJ2-1; D uncertain. In germline, CDR1 is LGHNA, CDR2 YNFKEQ. V was shortened by 0 bases and J by 10 bases, with 16 bases between the two germline ends. The CDR3 covers 15 residues. The CDR3 loop is CASSQDRTRFNEQFF. The CDR3 DNA is TGTGCCAGCAGCCAAGATCGGACCCGTTTCAACGAGCAGTTCTTC.

This clonotype has only a few counts. The chain recombines TRBV15 with TRBJ2-7; D is undetermined. Germline V gene data show CDR1 as LNHNV and CDR2 as YYDKDF (reference sequence). This CDR3 region has 13 residues. V gave up 0 bases and J gave up 7 bases, with 10 bases separating them. In DNA, the CDR3 is TGTGCCACCAGCAGAGATTTACCGGCGGAGCAGTACTTC. Translated, it gives CATSRDLPAEQYF.

CDR3 protein: CATSRDRNTQYF. The CDR3 DNA sequence: TGTGCCACCAGCAGGGACAGGAATACGCAGTATTTT. The rearrangement joins TRBV15 to TRBJ2-3; 7 nucleotides match TRBD1. CDR3 size: 12 residues. The germline V gene has CDR1 LNHNV and CDR2 YYDKDF (reference sequence). Trimming cost V 3 bases and J 7 bases; bases outside gene matches: 1.

The rearrangement links TRBV12-3 or TRBV12-4 to TRBJ1-2; TRBD1 agrees at 9 bases. The CDR3 has 15 residues. Germline trimming cut 5 bases from V and 2 bases from J; bases unmatched to any gene: 6. The CDR3 region has the DNA TGTGCCAGCAGTCTACAACAGGGGGCAAACTATGGCTACACCTTC. It is translated as CASSLQQGANYGYTF.

The chain is built from TRBV4-1 and TRBJ2-7, with 7 nucleotides matching TRBD2. V shed 5 bases, J shed 3 bases, and the junction held 10 bases outside the gene matches. This CDR3 is built from 15 residues. Germline V gene data show CDR1 as MGHRA and CDR2 as YSYEKL. The CDR3 DNA is TGCGCCAGCAGCACCCAGGGAGCGGGGCTCTACGAGCAGTACTTC. As protein: CASSTQGAGLYEQYF.

The J gene is TRBJ1-1, the V gene TRBV9; D gene uncertain. Per the germline V gene, CDR1 is SGDLS and CDR2 is YYNGEE. V lost 1 base and J 1 base, leaving 5 bases between the germline ends. The CDR3 totals 13 residues. The CDR3 DNA follows: TGTGCCAGCAGCGTACTATCGAACACTGAAGCTTTCTTT. The encoded protein is CASSVLSNTEAFF.

This clonotype was seen a single time. At one end, the junction sequence differs from germline, possibly due to a read error. The gene calls are TRBV7-7 and TRBJ2-1; D is ambiguous. The CDR3 is 13 residues long. Germline V CDR1 and CDR2: SSHAT, FNYEAQ (reference sequence). CDR3 bases: TGTGCTAGCAGCTTATCAGAGGCGAATGAGCAGTTCTTC. It codes for CASSLSEANEQFF. Together with reference TRBV7-7 and TRBJ2-1, the CDR3 gives the full variable domain: GAGVSQSPRYKVTKRGQDVTLRCDPISSHATLYWYQQALGQGPEFLTYFNYEAQPDKSGLPSDRFSAERPEGSISTLTIQRTEQRDSAMYRCASSLSEANEQFFGPGTRLTVL.

The table lists this clonotype with a few counts. The chain combines TRBV2 with TRBJ2-7; D not certain. The CDR3 is 14 residues long. The V gene's germline CDR1 is SNHLY and CDR2 FYNNEI. V was pared by 1 base and J by 2 bases, with 9 bases between. CDR3 region: CASSEVLPAYEQYF. Written as DNA, the CDR3 is TGTGCCAGCAGTGAAGTTTTGCCGGCCTACGAGCAGTACTTC.